Listed below are T cell receptor beta chains from one sample, sequenced in a study of identical twins. Via MiXCR, TCRdb re-called the 5' RACE reads, giving one row per CDR3 protein. Of hundreds of thousands of distinct CDR3 sequences in the sample, around 8.3% are singletons; the top ten hold roughly 0.9%. The same data also contributed to another study, on yellow fever vaccine responses in identical twins.

The sequencing input was PBMCs. Every receptor here comes from a young woman in good health. Each CDR3 is given with its conserved first and last residue. The D gene is left open where the match is weak. Size is omitted from some rows. Given values are once, few, many or a class for expanded clones.

j_call,v_call,clone_size,d_call,cdr3_nt,cdr3_aa
TRBJ2-4,TRBV15,many,-,TGTGCCACCAGCTTCAACCTAAAAAACATTCAGTACTTC,CATSFNLKNIQYF
TRBJ2-3,TRBV18,few,TRBD2,TGTGCCAGCTCACCAAGGAGAGGGACTACCACAGATACGCAGTATTTT,CASSPRRGTTTDTQYF
TRBJ1-1,TRBV6-2/TRBV6-3,many,-,TGTGCCAGCAGTTACTCCGACAGAGCGAACACTGAAGCTTTCTTT,CASSYSDRANTEAFF
TRBJ2-7,TRBV10-1,-,-,TGCGCCAGCAGGTCCGGGCCCACCTACGAGCAGTACTTC,CASRSGPTYEQYF
TRBJ2-6,TRBV5-1,many,-,TGCGCCAGCAGAGGCTCTGGGGCCAACGTCCTGACTTTC,CASRGSGANVLTF
TRBJ2-1,TRBV25-1,-,TRBD1,TGTGCCAGCCAAGCAGCACCGGGACAGGGGGCTACGAGCTCCTACAATGAGCAGTTCTTC,CASQAAPGQGATSSYNEQFF
TRBJ2-7,TRBV28,few,TRBD2,TGTGCCAGCAGGCCTGCGGGGGTGGGGTACGAGCAGTACTTC,CASRPAGVGYEQYF
TRBJ2-7,TRBV4-3,few,-,TGCGCCAGCAGCCAATATTACAGGCCCACCTACGAGCAGTACTTC,CASSQYYRPTYEQYF
TRBJ2-3,TRBV5-1,many,-,TGCGCCAGCAGCTTAATTGGGGAGGATACGCAGTATTTT,CASSLIGEDTQYF
TRBJ2-5,TRBV10-1,once,-,TGCGCCAGCAGTGAGGTCGGGTGGTCCAAAGAGACCCAGTACTTC,CASSEVGWSKETQYF
TRBJ2-1,TRBV28,-,TRBD2,TGTGCCAGCAGTTTAAGGAGTAGGGCGGGGGGGCTCAATGAGCAGTTCTTC,CASSLRSRAGGLNEQFF
TRBJ2-6,TRBV12-3/TRBV12-4,few,-,TGTGCCAGCAGTCCGACTATAGGCAGATTCTCTGGGGCCAACGTCCTGACTTTC,CASSPTIGRFSGANVLTF
TRBJ1-2,TRBV29-1,-,-,TGCAGTGCTCAACAGGGAAGCTATGGCTACACCTTC,CSAQQGSYGYTF
TRBJ2-3,TRBV9,few,TRBD2,TGTGCCAGCAGCGTAGGGAGCGGGGAAACAGATACGCAGTATTTT,CASSVGSGETDTQYF
TRBJ2-5,TRBV27,few,TRBD2,TGTGCCAGCAGTTTCGGGACTAGCGGGGGTTCAAAGACCCAGTACTTC,CASSFGTSGGSKTQYF
TRBJ2-5,TRBV4-2,-,TRBD2,TGTGCCAGCAGCCCACACCCTCCTGGTAGCGGGGGGGAGACCCAGTACTTC,CASSPHPPGSGGETQYF
TRBJ2-2,TRBV29-1,few,TRBD1,TGCAGCGTCGATCCCGGGAGACAGGGGGCCTCCGGGGAGCTGTTTTTT,CSVDPGRQGASGELFF
TRBJ1-2,TRBV28,few,TRBD1,TGTGCCAGCACCATCGCTGAAGGGACAGGTGTGGGTGGCTACACCTTC,CASTIAEGTGVGGYTF
TRBJ2-7,TRBV28,-,-,TGTGCCAGCAGTTCGTATGCCTACGAGCAGTACTTC,CASSSYAYEQYF
TRBJ2-1,TRBV4-3,-,TRBD2,TGCGCCAGCAGCCGCGGACCGACAGCGGGAGTTAGCTCCTACAATGAGCAGTTCTTC,CASSRGPTAGVSSYNEQFF
TRBJ2-1,TRBV28,many,-,TGTGCCAGCAGTTCGACAACTAGTAATGAGCAGTTCTTC,CASSSTTSNEQFF
TRBJ2-1,TRBV2,few,-,TGTGCCAGCAGATTCGACTCCAGGAGCTCCTACAATGAGCAGTTCTTC,CASRFDSRSSYNEQFF
TRBJ2-7,TRBV4-3,few,TRBD1,TGCGCCAGCAGCCAAGACCTGCCCGGGACAGGACCGCCCGAGCAGTACTTC,CASSQDLPGTGPPEQYF
TRBJ2-7,TRBV7-9,few,-,TGTGCCAGCAGCTCTGCCAGCCCCGGGACTGGGGGATACGAGCAGTACTTC,CASSSASPGTGGYEQYF
TRBJ1-6,TRBV4-3,-,TRBD1,TGCGCCAGCAGCCAAGAAGGTCACAGGGGAAATTCACCCCTCCACTTT,CASSQEGHRGNSPLHF
TRBJ2-7,TRBV10-3,few,TRBD1,TGTGCCATCAGTGGCAGGACAGGTGACTACGAGCAGTACTTC,CAISGRTGDYEQYF
TRBJ2-2,TRBV5-1,-,TRBD1,TGCGCCAGCAGCGGCGGGACAGGGTTCCCCGGGGAGCTGTTTTTT,CASSGGTGFPGELFF
TRBJ2-1,TRBV10-3,few,-,TGTGCCATCAGCCGGGACGGATCCTACAATGAGCAGTTCTTC,CAISRDGSYNEQFF
TRBJ1-1,TRBV10-3,many,-,TGTGCCATCAGCCCGACGGGGGGCGATCCCGTCACTGAAGCTTTCTTT,CAISPTGGDPVTEAFF
TRBJ1-5,TRBV9,-,-,TGTGCCAGCAGCGTAGACTTCCACCGGGCAAGTCAACCTCGGAGCAATCAGCCCCAGCATTTT,CASSVDFHRASQPRSNQPQHF
TRBJ2-1,TRBV15,-,TRBD2,TGTGCCACCAGCAGAGATCGCCCAACTAGCGGGGGGGCCAATGAGCAGTTCTTC,CATSRDRPTSGGANEQFF
TRBJ1-6,TRBV6-1,-,-,TGTGCCAGCACCTCGGTTTTGGGCTCCTATAATTCACCCCTCCACTTT,CASTSVLGSYNSPLHF
TRBJ2-3,TRBV30,-,-,TGTGCCTGGACGGTTCGGGGGGCTAGCACAGATACGCAGTATTTT,CAWTVRGASTDTQYF
TRBJ2-3,TRBV29-1,-,-,TGCAGCGTTGAAGAGCTAATAGGGGATACGCAGTATTTT,CSVEELIGDTQYF
TRBJ2-7,TRBV9,few,-,TGTGCCAGCAGCGTAGACCCCGCTAGCGAGCAGTACTTC,CASSVDPASEQYF
TRBJ2-1,TRBV19,-,-,TGTGCCAGTAGTATAGATACGGGACATTTAGGTGAGCAGTTCTTC,CASSIDTGHLGEQFF
TRBJ2-7,TRBV27,-,TRBD2,TGTGCCAGCAGTACCCCCGGGACTAGCGTTTGGGAGCAGTACTTC,CASSTPGTSVWEQYF
TRBJ2-7,TRBV7-9,-,-,TGTGCCAGCAGCCCGCGACAGATATACGAGCAGTACTTC,CASSPRQIYEQYF
TRBJ2-2,TRBV12-3/TRBV12-4,many,-,TGTGCCAGCCAAAAGGGAGGAGGGACTAACACCGGGGAGCTGTTTTTT,CASQKGGGTNTGELFF
TRBJ2-1,TRBV10-3,-,TRBD2,TGTGCCATCAGTGAGCGACTAGCGGACTCCCAAAACAATGAGCAGTTCTTC,CAISERLADSQNNEQFF
TRBJ2-5,TRBV12-3/TRBV12-4,many,-,TGTGCCAGCAGTTTATCTGCTGGAATCTCCACCCAGTACTTC,CASSLSAGISTQYF
TRBJ2-2,TRBV7-3,few,-,TGTGCCAGCAGCTCTGAAATAGCGAAGGTGAACACCGGGGAGCTGTTTTTT,CASSSEIAKVNTGELFF
TRBJ2-2,TRBV5-1,-,-,TGCGCCAGCAGCTTGGGGTCCTTATCCACCGGGGAGCTGTTTTTT,CASSLGSLSTGELFF
TRBJ2-5,TRBV12-3/TRBV12-4,-,TRBD1,TGTGCCAGCAGCATCCGACCGGGACAGGGGGCGCGAGAGACCCAGTACTTC,CASSIRPGQGARETQYF
TRBJ2-7,TRBV16,few,-,TGTGCCAGCAGCCCTAGGGGCCGTTATGGGTACGAGCAGTACTTC,CASSPRGRYGYEQYF
TRBJ2-2,TRBV7-7,many,-,TGTGCTAGCAGCTTAGATCAACGGACATCGAACACCGGGGAGCTGTTTTTT,CASSLDQRTSNTGELFF
TRBJ1-2,TRBV6-2/TRBV6-3,few,-,TGTGCCAGCAGTTCCGCCGGGGTGCGAGGCTACACCTTC,CASSSAGVRGYTF
TRBJ2-5,TRBV27,many,-,TGTGCCAGCAGTCGGGGGCCTCTTCTGTACTTC,CASSRGPLLYF